Following are 3 T cell receptor beta chains from one sample sequenced in a study of type 1 regulatory T cells. TCRdb processed the reads anew with MiXCR; each CDR3 protein has one entry. The profile shows around 69,000 distinct CDR3 sequences, about 60% of them singletons. Antigens for these TCRs are unknown. The sample was cultured T cells, either the whole culture or a sorted T cell fraction (not recorded which). The subset was: Tr1-enriched cell product generated in vitro against host alloantigens. These receptors all stem from a human donor in good health.

The chain combines TRBV20-1 with TRBJ2-7, with 8 bases lining up with TRBD2. The CDR3 totals 15 residues. CDR1 and CDR2 (germline): DFQATT, SNEGSKA (reference sequence). V lost 6 bases, J lost 0 bases, and 10 bases stayed unmatched. In nucleotides, the CDR3 is TGCAGTGCACAAGCGGGAGCCACATTCTCCTACGAGCAGTACTTC. It yields the protein CSAQAGATFSYEQYF.

The rearrangement links TRBV7-9 to TRBJ2-1, with TRBD2 identical over 8 bases. The CDR3 runs to 12 residues. Germline loops: CDR1 SEHNR, CDR2 FQNEAQ (reference sequence). The J segment lost 15 bases and the V segment lost 1 base, leaving 5 bases of the junction unmatched. The CDR3 spells CASSLVLAVLFF. CDR3 DNA: TGTGCCAGCAGCTTAGTACTAGCGGTCCTGTTCTTC.

The genes are TRBV24-1 and TRBJ1-2; D ambiguous. V was trimmed by 0 bases and J by 6 bases, leaving 13 bases between them. The germline V gene encodes CDR1 KGHDR and CDR2 SFDVKD. This CDR3 comprises 15 residues. The CDR3, as DNA: TGTGCCACCAGTGATTTGTCCGGAAAGGAGCATGGCTACACCTTC. This encodes CATSDLSGKEHGYTF.